A single sample is the source of the 12 T cell receptor beta chains below, sequenced in a study of cytomegalovirus exposure and HLA in healthy donors (dated by TCRdb to about 2017). Library prep was done by the immunoSEQ multiplex PCR assay. For the multiplex PCR, a mixture combining 60 forward primers for TCR Vbeta segments and 13 reverse primers for TCR Jbeta segments was used. TCRdb retrieved this table from immuneACCESS and kept in-frame rearrangements only. Not all clones are present; in checked studies, unresolved V genes account for under half, and no reason is known for the remainder. The sample table holds 30,000 to 35,000 clones, of which approximately 67% were seen once. Around 9.1% of the sample lies in the top ten. The sequencing input was PBMCs. The receptors were sampled from a man in his forties or fifties in good health and CMV-seropositive.

Written as DNA, the CDR3 is TGTGCCAGCAGTACCCCCGGACAGGGGGCGCCCGACGAGCAGTACTTC. This gives the protein CASSTPGQGAPDEQYF. V usage is TRBV28 and J usage is TRBJ2-7; 11 bases fit TRBD1. Losses at the gene ends were 5 bases for V and 5 bases for J; bases not matched to a gene: 11. The CDR3 is 16 amino acids. Germline values: CDR1 MDHEN, CDR2 SYDVKM. The complete variable domain, with remaining parts taken from reference TRBV28 and TRBJ2-7, reads DVKVTQSSRYLVKRTGEKVFLECVQDMDHENMFWYRQDPGLGLRLIYFSYDVKMKEKGDIPEGYSVSREKKERFSLILESASTNQTSMYLCASSTPGQGAPDEQYFGPGTRLTVT.

A single count supports this clone. This CDR3 is CASGTGGMDTQYF. CDR3 bases: TGTGCCAGTGGAACGGGGGGCATGGATACGCAGTATTTT. This rearrangement joins TRBV25-1 to TRBJ2-3; a possible D gene is TRBD2 (7 bases). Trimming left V 9 bases short and J 6 bases short, with 16 bases between. Per germline, CDR1 MGHDK and CDR2 SYGVNS. CDR3 size: 13 residues. Supplemented by reference TRBV25-1 and TRBJ2-3, the full variable domain reads EADIYQTPRYLVIGTGKKITLECSQTMGHDKMYWYQQDPGMELHLIHYSYGVNSTEKGDLSSESTVSRIRTEHFPLTLESARPSHTSQYLCASGTGGMDTQYFGPGTRLTVL.

The chain uses TRBV5-1 and TRBJ2-1; TRBD2 agrees at 9 bases. The trim removed 0 bases at V and 2 bases at J, leaving 3 bases unmatched. Germline V lookup: CDR1 SGHRS, CDR2 YFSETQ. CDR3 length: 16 residues. The CDR3 spells CASSLDAGGTYNEQFF. The CDR3 bases are TGCGCCAGCAGCTTGGACGCGGGGGGGACCTACAATGAGCAGTTCTTC.

This chain uses TRBV27 with TRBJ2-3, with TRBD1 matching 9 bases. This CDR3 spans 16 amino acids. V was pared by 6 bases and J by 1 base, with 8 bases of the junction left unmatched. Germline lookup yields CDR1 MNHEY and CDR2 SMNVEV (reference sequence). CDR3 DNA sequence: TGTGCCAGCAGCTTCACAGGGGGCCGGGGCACAGATACGCAGTATTTT. Protein sequence: CASSFTGGRGTDTQYF.

The CDR3 sequence: CASSPIGQGVTEAFF. DNA of the CDR3: TGTGCCAGCAGCCCTATAGGACAGGGGGTCACTGAAGCTTTCTTT. The chain carries TRBV9 and TRBJ1-1, with 10 bases lining up with TRBD1. V lost 4 bases to trimming and J lost 4 bases; unmatched junction nucleotides: 7. There are 15 residues in the CDR3. Germline V gene data show CDR1 as SGDLS and CDR2 as YYNGEE.

This clone was detected only a few times. The chain uses TRBV5-4 and TRBJ2-2; 8 bases are a match to TRBD1. The CDR3 is made up of 16 amino acids. V shed 5 bases and J 2 bases; nucleotides not matched to a gene: 8. Germline loops: CDR1 SGHNT, CDR2 YYREEE (reference sequence). For the CDR3, the DNA is TGTGCCAGCAGACCTGACAGGGGCCCCAACACCGGGGAGCTGTTTTTT. Encoded protein: CASRPDRGPNTGELFF.

V usage is TRBV19 and J usage is TRBJ1-2, with 7 bases that match TRBD1. Germline V gives CDR1 LNHDA, CDR2 SQIVND (reference sequence). J was trimmed by 6 bases and V by 5 bases; bases with no gene match: 15. This CDR3 spans 16 amino acids. Here the CDR3 DNA reads TGTGCCAGTAGTCTCTTTCCGGGACAGATTGACGATGGCTACACCTTC. It specifies CASSLFPGQIDDGYTF.

In this sample, this clone turned up a few times. This chain links TRBV5-4 with TRBJ1-2, with D hard to call. The V gene lost 0 bases and the J gene lost 8 bases, with 17 bases spanning the gap. Germline V CDR1 and CDR2: SGHNT, YYREEE (reference sequence). The CDR3 covers 15 residues. CDR3 sequence reads: CASSLAVPGVAGYTF. For the CDR3, the DNA is TGTGCCAGCAGCTTGGCCGTGCCCGGGGTCGCAGGCTACACCTTC.

The chain is built from TRBV25-1 and TRBJ2-1; 7 positions agree with TRBD2. Per the germline V gene, CDR1 is MGHDK and CDR2 is SYGVNS. Unmatched junction bases numbered 9, after V lost 0 bases and J lost 10 bases. The CDR3 extends over 15 amino acids. The CDR3 loop reads CASSEYRRERQEQFF. The CDR3 bases are TGTGCCAGCAGTGAATATAGGCGGGAGAGGCAGGAGCAGTTCTTC.

The rearrangement links TRBV2 to TRBJ2-1; TRBD2 might be the D (6 bases). Germline V gene sequence: CDR1 SNHLY, CDR2 FYNNEI. Between the trimmed V and J ends, which lost 6 bases and 9 bases, there was a span of 18 bases. This CDR3 is 14 amino acids long. The CDR3 coding sequence is TGTGCCAGCAGCGGGAGCCCGTTGGGGGGTGAGCAGTTCTTC. Its protein is CASSGSPLGGEQFF. Drawing the rest from reference TRBV2 and TRBJ2-1, the complete variable domain is EPEVTQTPSHQVTQMGQEVILRCVPISNHLYFYWYRQILGQKVEFLVSFYNNEISEKSEIFDDQFSVERPDGSNFTLKIRSTKLEDSAMYFCASSGSPLGGEQFFGPGTRLTVL.

This clone was picked up a small number of times. Other DNA sequences in the same sample also yield this CDR3. J is TRBJ2-7 and V is TRBV9; D possibly corresponds to TRBD2 (5 bases). The germline V gene has CDR1 SGDLS and CDR2 YYNGEE. This CDR3 contains 13 residues. Trimming stripped 4 bases from V and 1 base from J, with 9 bases between. The CDR3 reads CASSPPGSYEQYF. The CDR3 nucleotides read TGTGCCAGCAGCCCCCCGGGGTCCTACGAGCAGTACTTC. Full variable domain (missing parts from reference TRBV9 and TRBJ2-7): DSGVTQTPKHLITATGQRVTLRCSPRSGDLSVYWYQQSLDQGLQFLIQYYNGEERAKGNILERFSAQQFPDLHSELNLSSLELGDSALYFCASSPPGSYEQYFGPGTRLTVT.

V usage is TRBV4-1 and J usage is TRBJ1-5; D is perhaps TRBD1 (5 bases). CDR3 length equals 17 residues. V was trimmed by 2 bases and J by 0 bases, leaving 14 bases between them. The germline V gene has CDR1 MGHRA and CDR2 YSYEKL. The CDR3 DNA is TGCGCCAGCAGCCAAATCGGCGTAGGGGTTAGCAATCAGCCCCAGCATTTT. Translating gives CASSQIGVGVSNQPQHF.